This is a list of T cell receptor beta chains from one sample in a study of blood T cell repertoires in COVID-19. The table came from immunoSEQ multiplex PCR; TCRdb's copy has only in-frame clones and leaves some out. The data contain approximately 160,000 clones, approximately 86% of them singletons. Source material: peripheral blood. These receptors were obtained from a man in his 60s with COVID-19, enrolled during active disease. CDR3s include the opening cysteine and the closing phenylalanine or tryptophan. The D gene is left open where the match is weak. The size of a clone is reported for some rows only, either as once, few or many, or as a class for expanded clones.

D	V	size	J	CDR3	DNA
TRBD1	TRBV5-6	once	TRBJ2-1	CASSPRTGVYNEQFF	TGTGCCAGCAGCCCGAGGACAGGGGTCTACAATGAGCAGTTCTTC
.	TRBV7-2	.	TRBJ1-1	CASSSQVTNTEAFF	TGTGCCAGCAGCTCACAGGTAACTAACACTGAAGCTTTCTTT
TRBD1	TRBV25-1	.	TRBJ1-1	CASSRDRTGMNTEAFF	TGTGCCAGTTCCCGGGACAGGACCGGAATGAACACTGAAGCTTTCTTT
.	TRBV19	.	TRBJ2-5	CASSRWKGPQETQYF	TGTGCCAGTAGTCGTTGGAAGGGGCCCCAAGAGACCCAGTACTTC
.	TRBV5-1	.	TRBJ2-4	CASSPGYDKNIQYF	TGCGCCAGCAGTCCGGGATATGACAAAAACATTCAGTACTTC
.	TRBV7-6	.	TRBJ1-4	CASSNRAFNEKLFF	TGTGCCAGCAGCAACAGGGCCTTTAATGAAAAACTGTTTTTT
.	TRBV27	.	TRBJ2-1	CASRTGVGGEQFF	TGTGCCAGCAGAACCGGGGTAGGCGGTGAGCAGTTCTTC
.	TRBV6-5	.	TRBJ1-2	CASNRDGTRDSYTF	TGTGCCAGCAACAGAGATGGGACTCGGGACTCCTACACCTTC
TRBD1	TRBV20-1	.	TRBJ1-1	CSASNSGQGGPEAFF	TGCAGTGCTAGTAACAGCGGACAGGGAGGCCCTGAAGCTTTCTTT
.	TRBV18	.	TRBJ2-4	CASSPRGQILAKNIQYF	TGTGCCAGCTCACCACGCGGCCAGATACTAGCCAAAAACATTCAGTACTTC
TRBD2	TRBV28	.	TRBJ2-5	CASSPERGIRETQYF	TGTGCCAGCAGTCCCGAGCGGGGGATTAGGGAGACCCAGTACTTC
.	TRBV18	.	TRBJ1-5	CASSPSRGGNQPQHF	TGTGCCAGCTCACCATCGCGCGGCGGCAATCAGCCCCAGCATTTT